Following are 24 T cell receptor beta chains from one sample sequenced in a study of T cells and Merkel cell carcinoma outcomes. Repertoires were generated with immunoSEQ multiplex PCR, while TCRdb's copy carries only in-frame clones and drops some. This repertoire shows about 1,900 clones, roughly nine tenths found once; its top ten account for around 5%. Sequencing used tumor tissue from Merkel cell carcinoma. Source of these receptors: a human donor with Merkel cell carcinoma.

This clone was recorded once. The chain employs TRBV28 and TRBJ2-5; TRBD1 is a possible D gene (6 bases). Germline V gives CDR1 MDHEN, CDR2 SYDVKM. V shed 3 bases and J shed 5 bases, with 13 bases lying between them. CDR3 size: 14 residues. The CDR3 DNA sequence: TGTGCCAGCAGTTTGTATCAGGGGCGGGAGACCCAGTACTTC. Its translation is CASSLYQGRETQYF.

This chain connects TRBV11-3 to TRBJ2-5, with unresolved D. Deletions cut 1 base from V and 0 bases from J, with 3 bases between. Germline CDR1 SGHNT, CDR2 YENEEA. This CDR3 contains 13 residues. The CDR3 DNA sequence: TGTGCCAGCAGCTTAGTGGACCAAGAGACCCAGTACTTC. Residues: CASSLVDQETQYF.

The rearrangement joins TRBV5-1 to TRBJ1-1, with D possibly matching TRBD1 (6 bases). Germline V gene lookup returns CDR1 SGHRS and CDR2 YFSETQ. Trimming removed 4 bases at V and 4 bases at J, with 11 bases between. The length of the CDR3 is 13 residues. CDR3 residues: CASSKGTPTEAFF. The CDR3 DNA reads TGCGCCAGCAGCAAGGGGACACCCACTGAAGCTTTCTTT. Full variable domain (outside the CDR3, taken from reference TRBV5-1 and TRBJ1-1): KAGVTQTPRYLIKTRGQQVTLSCSPISGHRSVSWYQQTPGQGLQFLFEYFSETQRNKGNFPGRFSGRQFSNSRSEMNVSTLELGDSALYLCASSKGTPTEAFFGQGTRLTVV.

The V gene is TRBV6-5, the J gene TRBJ2-3; weak D call: TRBD2 (6 bases). Germline V gene data show CDR1 as MNHEY and CDR2 as SVGAGI. With 7 bases removed from V and 0 bases from J, the gap between germline ends came to 11 bases. CDR3 length equals 14 residues. The CDR3 is CASKPGLSTDTQYF. The CDR3 coding sequence is TGTGCCAGCAAGCCGGGACTCAGCACAGATACGCAGTATTTT.

The genes are TRBV7-2 and TRBJ2-7, with 8 bases fitting TRBD1. J lost 6 bases, V lost 4 bases, and 8 bases had no gene match. The CDR3 is made up of 14 amino acids. Germline CDR1 reads SGHTA; CDR2 reads FQGNSA. The CDR3 spells CASSSWTGLGEQYF. CDR3 coding DNA: TGTGCCAGCAGCTCCTGGACAGGGCTTGGCGAGCAGTACTTC.

Concerning this clone: At one boundary the junction diverges from the germline segment, which might be a read error. This chain uses TRBV30 with TRBJ1-4; D remains ambiguous. The CDR3 consists of 12 residues. Germline-derived CDR1 and CDR2 are GTSNPN and SVGIG (reference sequence). The CDR3 reads CAWSDLEPGLLF. DNA of the CDR3: TGTGCCTGGAGTGATCTCGAACCTGGGCTGCTTTTT.

The chain joins TRBV4-3 to TRBJ1-3, with D hard to call. V was cut by 1 base and J by 5 bases, with 12 bases left in between. Germline V CDR1 and CDR2: LGHNA, YSLEER. The CDR3 consists of 15 residues. CDR3 sequence reads: CASSQGEDNRNTIYF. In DNA form, the CDR3 reads TGCGCCAGCAGCCAAGGGGAGGATAACAGAAACACCATATATTTT.

This clone came up once. The chain employs TRBV4-2 and TRBJ1-2, with 7 bases fitting TRBD1. The V gene's germline CDR1 is LGHNA and CDR2 YNFKEQ. V lost 4 bases and J lost 7; bases outside the gene matches: 6. This CDR3 has 13 residues. The CDR3 nucleotides are TGTGCCAGCAGCCCACGGACAGGTACTGGCTACACCTTC. Amino acid sequence: CASSPRTGTGYTF.

The CDR3 loop is CASRHGGRAKEQYF. In DNA, the CDR3 is TGTGCCAGCAGGCATGGGGGGAGGGCCAAGGAGCAGTACTTC. The chain recombines TRBV7-2 with TRBJ2-7; TRBD2 matches at 7 bases. In germline, CDR1 is SGHTA, CDR2 FQGNSA. This CDR3 contains 14 residues. J gave up 7 bases and V 6 bases, and 12 bases lay outside the gene matches. Based on the CDR3 plus reference TRBV7-2 and TRBJ2-7, the full variable domain is GAGVSQSPSNKVTEKGKDVELRCDPISGHTALYWYRQSLGQGLEFLIYFQGNSAPDKSGLPSDRFSAERTGGSVSTLTIQRTQQEDSAVYLCASRHGGRAKEQYFGPGTRLTVT.

The chain uses TRBV7-2 and TRBJ2-7; D gene uncertain. The CDR3 runs 11 residues. The V gene's germline CDR1 is SGHTA and CDR2 FQGNSA. V shed 1 base and J shed 5 bases, with 3 bases lying between them. The CDR3 sequence: CASSLVHEQYF. The CDR3 nucleotides are TGTGCCAGCAGCTTAGTACACGAGCAGTACTTC.

The rearrangement uses TRBV7-2 and TRBJ2-2; no reliable D call. Germline-derived CDR1 and CDR2 are SGHTA and FQGNSA. V lost 5 bases and J 8 bases, leaving 9 bases between the germline ends. There are 12 residues in the CDR3. The CDR3 spells CASSPVLGELFF. CDR3 coding DNA: TGTGCCAGCAGCCCCGTATTGGGGGAGCTGTTTTTT.

The chain employs TRBV19 and TRBJ1-5, with D possibly matching TRBD1 (6 bases). V was shortened by 0 bases and J by 7 bases, with 13 bases between the two germline ends. CDR1 and CDR2 from the germline V gene are LNHDA and SQIVND (reference sequence). CDR3 size: 15 residues. The CDR3 region is CASSIDGGGGQPQHF. CDR3 nucleotide sequence: TGTGCCAGTAGTATAGATGGGGGGGGCGGCCAGCCCCAGCATTTT. The whole variable domain, remainder taken from reference TRBV19 and TRBJ1-5, is DGGITQSPKYLFRKEGQNVTLSCEQNLNHDAMYWYRQDPGQGLRLIYYSQIVNDFQKGDIAEGYSVSREKKESFPLTVTSAQKNPTAFYLCASSIDGGGGQPQHFGDGTRLSIL.

The chain recombines TRBV18 with TRBJ2-1; perhaps TRBD2 as D (5 bases). The CDR3 loop spans 12 amino acids. V lost 5 bases and J lost 8, with 10 bases in between. Germline loops: CDR1 KGHSH, CDR2 LQKENI. The CDR3 sequence: CASSTEVDEQFF. In DNA, the CDR3 is TGTGCCAGCTCAACGGAGGTAGATGAGCAGTTCTTC.

The gene calls are TRBV9 and TRBJ2-3; D not certain. Germline CDR1 reads SGDLS; CDR2 reads YYNGEE. The V and J ends lost 1 base and 0 bases respectively, with 12 bases between them. The CDR3 spans 16 residues. CDR3 in DNA: TGTGCCAGCAGCGTAACAACTACCGGAAGCACAGATACGCAGTATTTT. Amino acid sequence: CASSVTTTGSTDTQYF.

The chain joins TRBV11-3 to TRBJ2-5; D may correspond to TRBD1 or TRBD2 (5 bases each). Looked up from germline, CDR1 is SGHNT and CDR2 is YENEEA. This CDR3 is built from 14 residues. The V end lost 1 base, the J end lost 4 bases, and 10 bases lay between the germline ends. The CDR3 sequence: CASSLGGDGETQYF. In DNA form, the CDR3 reads TGTGCCAGCAGCTTAGGAGGGGACGGAGAGACCCAGTACTTC.

The chain combines TRBV5-4 with TRBJ2-2; D not resolved. Trimming took off 4 bases at V and 0 bases at J, with 13 bases between the two ends. The CDR3 sequence is 16 residues long. Germline assignment: CDR1 SGHNT and CDR2 YYREEE (reference sequence). CDR3 DNA: TGTGCCAGCAGCCCTCATATGGATGCGAACACCGGGGAGCTGTTTTTT. This codes for CASSPHMDANTGELFF. The full variable domain, in which reference TRBV5-4 and TRBJ2-2 provide the parts outside the CDR3, is ETGVTQSPTHLIKTRGQQVTLRCSSQSGHNTVSWYQQALGQGPQFIFQYYREEENGRGNFPPRFSGLQFPNYSSELNVNALELDDSALYLCASSPHMDANTGELFFGEGSRLTVL.

The chain is built from TRBV7-6 and TRBJ1-1; tentatively, D is TRBD1 (6 bases). Trimming removed 5 bases from V and 1 base from J, with 11 bases in between. This CDR3 spans 14 amino acids. Germline V gene lookup returns CDR1 SGHVS and CDR2 FNYEAQ. CDR3: CASSLRGQNTEAFF. The CDR3 region has the DNA TGTGCCAGCAGCCTAAGGGGACAGAACACTGAAGCTTTCTTT. Drawing the rest from reference TRBV7-6 and TRBJ1-1, the complete variable domain is GAGVSQSPRYKVTKRGQDVALRCDPISGHVSLYWYRQALGQGPEFLTYFNYEAQQDKSGLPNDRFSAERPEGSISTLTIQRTEQRDSAMYRCASSLRGQNTEAFFGQGTRLTVV.

The chain uses TRBV2 and TRBJ2-1; D gene uncertain. With 3 bases removed from V and 9 bases from J, the gap between germline ends came to 12 bases. The CDR3 runs to 13 residues. The germline CDR1 and CDR2 sequences are SNHLY and FYNNEI. In DNA form, the CDR3 reads TGTGCCAGCAGTGAGGTCGGGCTTCTTGAGCAGTTCTTC. It encodes CASSEVGLLEQFF. Using reference TRBV2 and TRBJ2-1 for the parts outside the CDR3, the full variable domain is EPEVTQTPSHQVTQMGQEVILRCVPISNHLYFYWYRQILGQKVEFLVSFYNNEISEKSEIFDDQFSVERPDGSNFTLKIRSTKLEDSAMYFCASSEVGLLEQFFGPGTRLTVL.

The table lists this clone with a count of one. This CDR3 reads CASSVASGWNEQFF. The DNA for the CDR3 is TGTGCCAGCAGCGTAGCTTCAGGGTGGAACGAGCAGTTCTTC. The chain recombines TRBV9 with TRBJ2-1; a possible D gene is TRBD1 (5 bases). Per germline, CDR1 SGDLS and CDR2 YYNGEE. This CDR3 is built from 14 residues. Trimming removed 0 bases from V and 10 bases from J, with 14 bases in between.

V is TRBV11-2 and J is TRBJ2-3; 10 bases match TRBD2. The germline gives CDR1 SGHAT, CDR2 FQNNGV. This CDR3 contains 15 residues. V was pared by 8 bases and J by 1 base, with 6 bases of the junction left unmatched. CDR3 nucleotide sequence: TGTGCCAGCGGAGCTAGCGGGAGCCGCACAGATACGCAGTATTTT. It codes for CASGASGSRTDTQYF.

CDR3 residues: CASSEETVAGNTIYF. CDR3 sequence (DNA): TGTGCCAGCAGTGAAGAAACCGTGGCAGGAAACACCATATATTTT. This chain connects TRBV6-1 to TRBJ1-3; no clear D. Germline V CDR1 and CDR2: MNHNS, SASEGT. With 1 base removed from V and 4 bases from J, the gap between germline ends came to 11 bases. CDR3 size: 15 residues.

This clone is a singleton in its sample. The rearrangement links TRBV18 to TRBJ2-3; 10 nucleotides match TRBD2. The CDR3 loop spans 19 amino acids. Trimming took 0 bases from V and 2 from J; bases not matched to a gene: 11. Germline CDR1 and CDR2: KGHSH and LQKENI. Here the CDR3 reads CASSPPRAGGPPSTDTQYF. In nucleotides, the CDR3 is TGTGCCAGCTCACCACCGCGAGCGGGAGGGCCCCCCTCCACAGATACGCAGTATTTT. The variable domain in full, with the rest retrieved from reference TRBV18 and TRBJ2-3, is NAGVMQNPRHLVRRRGQEARLRCSPMKGHSHVYWYRQLPEEGLKFMVYLQKENIIDESGMPKERFSAEFPKEGPSILRIQQVVRGDSAAYFCASSPPRAGGPPSTDTQYFGPGTRLTVL.

The table lists this clone with a count of one. The gene calls are TRBV14 and TRBJ1-1; tentative D call: TRBD1 (5 bases). This CDR3 is built from 13 residues. The germline CDR1 and CDR2 sequences are SGHDN and FVKESK. V lost 8 bases, J lost 1 base, and 11 bases lay in between. The CDR3 region has the DNA TGTGCCAGCCGTAGTGGGGGGAACACTGAAGCTTTCTTT. Its translation is CASRSGGNTEAFF.

The rearrangement joins TRBV29-1 to TRBJ1-1; perhaps TRBD1 as D (6 bases). Trimming removed 7 bases at V and 3 bases at J, with 12 bases between. CDR3 length: 12 residues. The germline V gene encodes CDR1 SQVTM and CDR2 ANQGSEA. The CDR3 DNA is TGCAGCGCCACCAACAGGGACACTGAAGCTTTCTTT. As protein: CSATNRDTEAFF.